The subject of this entry is one TCR beta chain. This specimen comes from a study of CD8 T cells in ankylosing spondylitis. Trimming removed 3 bases from V and 4 bases from J; junction bases left unmatched: 15. Germline V CDR1 and CDR2: SGHAT, FQNNGV. This CDR3 is 18 amino acids long. MiXCR, run by TCRdb on the 5' RACE reads, gives a single entry per CDR3 protein. This sample has hundreds of thousands of distinct CDR3 sequences, with around 7.8% found just once. The chain is built from TRBV11-2 and TRBJ2-1; 7 nucleotides align to TRBD2. Specimen: blood, either unsorted or a sorted T cell fraction (not recorded which). This sequence was found in a male donor with ankylosing spondylitis or in good health (not recorded which). The CDR3 DNA is TGTGCCAGCAGCTTTACCTTTCGACTAGCCTCACCTTACAATGAGCAGTTCTTC. Translation: CASSFTFRLASPYNEQFF. Filled out from reference TRBV11-2 and TRBJ2-1, the complete variable domain reads EAGVAQSPRYKIIEKRQSVAFWCNPISGHATLYWYQQILGQGPKLLIQFQNNGVVDDSQLPKDRFSAERLKGVDSTLKIQPAKLEDSAVYLCASSFTFRLASPYNEQFFGPGTRLTVL.